One sample yielded the 5 T cell receptor beta chains listed below, sequenced in a study of Ad26.COV2.S vaccination and SARS-CoV-2 variants. The treatment was: roughly 20 received Ad26.COV2.S at low or high dose, single or two shots; a few received placebo; per-sample allocation not given. Specimen acquisition occurred on day 63 following the initial vaccine or placebo injection. The protocol was immunoSEQ multiplex PCR, while the TCRdb copy is restricted to in-frame clones and leaves out a portion. The sample has 250,000 to 300,000 clones, 87% seen once. The material sequenced was peripheral blood, taken in a trial of Ad26.COV2.S vaccine versus placebo. All receptors come from a person aged 18-65 years who received the Ad26.COV2.S COVID-19 vaccine or a placebo.

The chain combines TRBV28 with TRBJ2-7, with D uncertain. Germline V gives CDR1 MDHEN, CDR2 SYDVKM. With 8 bases removed from V and 4 bases from J, the gap between germline ends came to 9 bases. The CDR3 sequence is 11 residues long. CDR3 in amino acids: CASQREYEQYF. The DNA for the CDR3 is TGTGCCAGCCAAAGAGAGTACGAGCAGTACTTC.

The chain recombines TRBV9 with TRBJ2-1, with a possible D match to TRBD2 (6 bases). V lost 5 bases to trimming and J lost 0 bases, with 12 bases between them. Germline-derived CDR1 and CDR2 are SGDLS and YYNGEE. This CDR3 comprises 15 residues. The CDR3 protein is CASSFAGSSYNEQFF. The CDR3 region has the DNA TGTGCCAGCAGTTTCGCGGGGAGCTCCTACAATGAGCAGTTCTTC.

The rearrangement uses TRBV10-1 and TRBJ2-7; D may correspond to TRBD1 or TRBD2 (5 bases each). Germline V gene sequence: CDR1 WNHNN, CDR2 SYGVQD (reference sequence). The length of the CDR3 is 13 residues. V shed 3 bases and J shed 4 bases, with 10 bases lying between them. CDR3 in DNA: TGCGCCAGCAGTGATCGGGACCTATACGAGCAGTACTTC. It specifies CASSDRDLYEQYF.

Worth noting for this clone: A read error may explain this, as a much larger clone is one base away. The chain joins TRBV6-5 to TRBJ1-5, with D hard to call. Germline CDR1 MNHEY, CDR2 SVGAGI. The CDR3 is 12 amino acids. V lost 8 bases, J lost 0 bases, and 5 bases lay in between. The CDR3 spells CASSNSNQPQHF. For the CDR3, the DNA is TGTGCCAGCTCCAATAGCAATCAGCCCCAGCATTTT.

This clone was detected once. The chain links TRBV29-1 to TRBJ2-1; unclear D gene. This CDR3 is 16 amino acids long. Trimming left V 1 base short and J 0 bases short, with 13 bases between. The germline CDR1 and CDR2 sequences are SQVTM and ANQGSEA. CDR3 protein: CSVEGSPWGSYNEQFF. The CDR3 DNA reads TGCAGCGTTGAAGGCTCACCCTGGGGCTCCTACAATGAGCAGTTCTTC.